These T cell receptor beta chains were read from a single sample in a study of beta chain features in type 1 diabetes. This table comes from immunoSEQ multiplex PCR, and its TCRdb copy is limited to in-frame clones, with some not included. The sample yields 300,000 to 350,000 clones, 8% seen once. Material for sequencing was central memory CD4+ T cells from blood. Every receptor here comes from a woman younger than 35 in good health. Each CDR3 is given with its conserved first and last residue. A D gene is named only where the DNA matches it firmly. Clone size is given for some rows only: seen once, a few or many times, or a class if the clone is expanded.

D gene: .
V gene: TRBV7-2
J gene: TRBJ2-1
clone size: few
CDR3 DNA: TGTGCCAGCAGCGAGACTGCAGCCAATGAGCAGTTCTTC
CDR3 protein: CASSETAANEQFF

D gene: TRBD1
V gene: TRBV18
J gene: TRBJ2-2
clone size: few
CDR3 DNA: TGTGCCAGCTCTGGACAGGGGAACACCGGGGAGCTGTTTTTT
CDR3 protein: CASSGQGNTGELFF

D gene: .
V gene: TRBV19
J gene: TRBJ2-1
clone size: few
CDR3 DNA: TGTGCCAGTAGTATAGATACGGGATCCTACAATGAGCAGTTCTTC
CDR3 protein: CASSIDTGSYNEQFF

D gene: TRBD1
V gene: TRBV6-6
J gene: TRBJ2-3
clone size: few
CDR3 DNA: TGTGCCAGCAGTATCGGACAGGGTTTAGATACGCAGTATTTT
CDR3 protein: CASSIGQGLDTQYF

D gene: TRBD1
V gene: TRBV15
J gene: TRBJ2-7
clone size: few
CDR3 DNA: TGTGCCACCAGCAGAGGAGAGGGGGCCGACGAGCAGTACTTC
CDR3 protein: CATSRGEGADEQYF

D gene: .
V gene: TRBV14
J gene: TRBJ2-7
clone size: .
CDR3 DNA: TGTGCCAGCAGTGCTTCCTTATACGAGCAGTACTTC
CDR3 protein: CASSASLYEQYF

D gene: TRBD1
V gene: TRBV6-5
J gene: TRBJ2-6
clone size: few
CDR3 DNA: TGTGCCAGCGGGAGGGACAGGGACTTCAACGTCCTGACTTTC
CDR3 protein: CASGRDRDFNVLTF

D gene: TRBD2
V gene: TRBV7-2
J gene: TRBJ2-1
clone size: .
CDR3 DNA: TGTGCCAGCAGCTTAGGATCTTTGCGGGAGCACTACAATGAGCAGTTCTTC
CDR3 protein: CASSLGSLREHYNEQFF

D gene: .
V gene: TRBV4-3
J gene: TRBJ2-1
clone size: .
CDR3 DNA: TGCGCCAGCAGCCAAGCGGCCCTAGGCTCCTACAATGAGCAGTTCTTC
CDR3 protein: CASSQAALGSYNEQFF

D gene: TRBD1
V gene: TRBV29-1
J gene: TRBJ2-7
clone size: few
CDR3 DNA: TGCAGCGTTTCGACAGGGTTCTACGAGCAGTACTTC
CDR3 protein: CSVSTGFYEQYF

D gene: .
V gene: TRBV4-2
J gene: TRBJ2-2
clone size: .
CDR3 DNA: TGTGCCAGCAGCCTCCAACAGGGGAGGGGAACCGGGGAGCTGTTTTTT
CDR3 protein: CASSLQQGRGTGELFF

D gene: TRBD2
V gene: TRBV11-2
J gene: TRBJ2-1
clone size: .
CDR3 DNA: TGTGCCAGCAGCTTAGTGCTAGCGGGAGCTCAATACAATGAGCAGTTCTTC
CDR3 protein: CASSLVLAGAQYNEQFF

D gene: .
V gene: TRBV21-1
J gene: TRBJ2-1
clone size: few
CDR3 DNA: TGTGCCAGCAGCAAAGTACTAGCGGGAGTGGATGAGCAGTTCTTC
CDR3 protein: CASSKVLAGVDEQFF

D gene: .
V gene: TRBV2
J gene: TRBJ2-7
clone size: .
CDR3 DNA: TGTGCCAGCAGTCAACCGGACAGACCCTACGAGCAGTACTTC
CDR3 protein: CASSQPDRPYEQYF

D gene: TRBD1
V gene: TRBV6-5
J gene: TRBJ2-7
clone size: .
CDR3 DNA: TGTGCCAGCAGAACGACAGGGGTGGCCTACGAGCAGTACTTC
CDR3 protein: CASRTTGVAYEQYF

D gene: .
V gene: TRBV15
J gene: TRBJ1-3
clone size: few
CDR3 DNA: TGTGCCACCAGGCGGACGCGCGAAGACACCATATATTTT
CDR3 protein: CATRRTREDTIYF

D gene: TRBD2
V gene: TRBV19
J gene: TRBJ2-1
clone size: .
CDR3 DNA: TGTGCCAGTAGTATTGGTTCTAGCGGCCACAATGAGCAGTTCTTC
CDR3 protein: CASSIGSSGHNEQFF

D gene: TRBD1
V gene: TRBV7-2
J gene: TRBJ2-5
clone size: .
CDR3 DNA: TGTGCCAGCAGCCGCACGCCGGACAGGGCAGAGACCCAGTACTTC
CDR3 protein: CASSRTPDRAETQYF

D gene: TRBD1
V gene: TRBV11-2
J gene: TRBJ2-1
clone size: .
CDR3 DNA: TGTGCCAGCAGCCGACAGGGTTTGGGAAATGAGCAGTTCTTC
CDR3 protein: CASSRQGLGNEQFF

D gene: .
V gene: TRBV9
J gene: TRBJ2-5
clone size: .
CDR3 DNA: TGTGCCAGCACCCCGGACTTGTCCTCGGCCCAGTACTTC
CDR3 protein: CASTPDLSSAQYF

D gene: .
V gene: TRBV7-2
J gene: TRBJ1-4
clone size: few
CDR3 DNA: TGTGCCAGCACCGACCGGGGGGTCGAAAATGAAAAACTGTTTTTT
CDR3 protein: CASTDRGVENEKLFF

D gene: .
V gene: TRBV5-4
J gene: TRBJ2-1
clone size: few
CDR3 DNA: TGTGCCAGCAGCCAGACGGCCTCCTACAATGAGCAGTTCTTC
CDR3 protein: CASSQTASYNEQFF

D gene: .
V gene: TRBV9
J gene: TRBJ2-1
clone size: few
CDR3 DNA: TGTGCCAGCAGCGTAGAATCCTTGACGGGTAACCCTCCCAATGAGCAGTTCTTC
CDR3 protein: CASSVESLTGNPPNEQFF

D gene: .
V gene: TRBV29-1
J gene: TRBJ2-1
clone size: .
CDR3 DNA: TGCAGCGCCGAAAGGAGCAGGTACAATGAGCAGTTCTTC
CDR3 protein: CSAERSRYNEQFF

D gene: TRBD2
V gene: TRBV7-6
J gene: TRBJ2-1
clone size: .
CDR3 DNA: TGTGCCAGCAGCCCCTTTGGTCGTGGTGGGGCGGGAGGGCGAAATGAGCAGTTCTTC
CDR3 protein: CASSPFGRGGAGGRNEQFF

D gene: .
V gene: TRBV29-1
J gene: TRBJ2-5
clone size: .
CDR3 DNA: TGCAGCGCCTCCGAGCATGCGGAGACCCAGTACTTC
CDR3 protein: CSASEHAETQYF

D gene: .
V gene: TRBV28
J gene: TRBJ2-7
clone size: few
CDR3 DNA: TGTGCCAGCAGTCGCATACACGGGGATCCCTACGAGCAGTACTTC
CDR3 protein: CASSRIHGDPYEQYF

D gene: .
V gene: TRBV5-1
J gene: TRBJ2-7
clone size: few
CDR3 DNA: TGCGCCAGCAGCTTTGCAGGAGGGCGACCCTACGAGCAGTACTTC
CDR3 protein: CASSFAGGRPYEQYF

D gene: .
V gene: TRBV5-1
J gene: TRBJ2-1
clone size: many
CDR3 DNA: TGCGCCAGCAGCTTGGTTAGAGGGGCCGGAGTGGATGAGCAGTTCTTC
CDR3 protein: CASSLVRGAGVDEQFF

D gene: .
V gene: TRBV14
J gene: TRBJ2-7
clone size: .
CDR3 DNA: TGTGCCAGCAGCCAAAGCCTCGGACGGACCGGTTCCGACTACGAGCAGTACTTC
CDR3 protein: CASSQSLGRTGSDYEQYF

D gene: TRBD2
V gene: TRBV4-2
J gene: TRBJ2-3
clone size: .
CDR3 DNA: TGTGCCAGCAGCCCCGGGACTAGCGGGAGGAGGGCAGATACGCAGTATTTT
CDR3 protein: CASSPGTSGRRADTQYF

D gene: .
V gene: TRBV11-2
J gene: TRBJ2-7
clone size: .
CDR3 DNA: TGTGCCAGCAGCAAAGGGGTCGAGCAGTACTTC
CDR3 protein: CASSKGVEQYF

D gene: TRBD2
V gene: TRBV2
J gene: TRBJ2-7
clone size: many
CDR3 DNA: TGTGCCAGCAGTTTAGAAGCGGGGGGCTCCTACGAGCAGTACTTC
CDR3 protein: CASSLEAGGSYEQYF

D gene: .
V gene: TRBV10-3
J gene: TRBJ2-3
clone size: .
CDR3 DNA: TGTGCCATCAGTGACCCCCCAGGGGATACGCAGTATTTT
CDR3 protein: CAISDPPGDTQYF

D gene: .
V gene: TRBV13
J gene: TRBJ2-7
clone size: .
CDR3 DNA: TGTGCCAGCAGCTTAGGGGGCCGGCTCGAGCAGTACTTC
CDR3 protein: CASSLGGRLEQYF

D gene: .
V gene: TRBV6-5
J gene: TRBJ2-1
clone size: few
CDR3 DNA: TGTGCCAGGGGGCAGGTGGGAGACAATGAGCAGTTCTTC
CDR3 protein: CARGQVGDNEQFF

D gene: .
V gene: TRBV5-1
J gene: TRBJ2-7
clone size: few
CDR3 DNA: TGCGCCAGCAGCTTGGGACGGTTGTCCTACGAGCAGTACTTC
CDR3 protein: CASSLGRLSYEQYF

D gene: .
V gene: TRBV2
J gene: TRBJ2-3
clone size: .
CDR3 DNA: TGTGCCAGCAGTATCGGTATCACAGATACGCAGTATTTT
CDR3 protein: CASSIGITDTQYF

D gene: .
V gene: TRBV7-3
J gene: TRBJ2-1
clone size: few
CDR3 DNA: TGTGCCAGCAGCTTAAACCCGGGCAGCAATGAGCAGTTCTTC
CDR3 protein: CASSLNPGSNEQFF

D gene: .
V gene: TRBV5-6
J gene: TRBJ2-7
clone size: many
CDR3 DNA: TGTGCCAGCAGCTCCCCTTCGGGACGGATTACCTACGAGCAGTACTTC
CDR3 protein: CASSSPSGRITYEQYF

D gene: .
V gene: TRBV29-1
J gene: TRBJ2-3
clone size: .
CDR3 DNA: TGCAGCGTTGGAGGAGCCACAGATACGCAGTATTTT
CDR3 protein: CSVGGATDTQYF

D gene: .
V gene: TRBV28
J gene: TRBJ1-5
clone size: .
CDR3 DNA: TGTGCCAGTTCAGGGGCTGATCAGCCCCAGCATTTT
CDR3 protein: CASSGADQPQHF